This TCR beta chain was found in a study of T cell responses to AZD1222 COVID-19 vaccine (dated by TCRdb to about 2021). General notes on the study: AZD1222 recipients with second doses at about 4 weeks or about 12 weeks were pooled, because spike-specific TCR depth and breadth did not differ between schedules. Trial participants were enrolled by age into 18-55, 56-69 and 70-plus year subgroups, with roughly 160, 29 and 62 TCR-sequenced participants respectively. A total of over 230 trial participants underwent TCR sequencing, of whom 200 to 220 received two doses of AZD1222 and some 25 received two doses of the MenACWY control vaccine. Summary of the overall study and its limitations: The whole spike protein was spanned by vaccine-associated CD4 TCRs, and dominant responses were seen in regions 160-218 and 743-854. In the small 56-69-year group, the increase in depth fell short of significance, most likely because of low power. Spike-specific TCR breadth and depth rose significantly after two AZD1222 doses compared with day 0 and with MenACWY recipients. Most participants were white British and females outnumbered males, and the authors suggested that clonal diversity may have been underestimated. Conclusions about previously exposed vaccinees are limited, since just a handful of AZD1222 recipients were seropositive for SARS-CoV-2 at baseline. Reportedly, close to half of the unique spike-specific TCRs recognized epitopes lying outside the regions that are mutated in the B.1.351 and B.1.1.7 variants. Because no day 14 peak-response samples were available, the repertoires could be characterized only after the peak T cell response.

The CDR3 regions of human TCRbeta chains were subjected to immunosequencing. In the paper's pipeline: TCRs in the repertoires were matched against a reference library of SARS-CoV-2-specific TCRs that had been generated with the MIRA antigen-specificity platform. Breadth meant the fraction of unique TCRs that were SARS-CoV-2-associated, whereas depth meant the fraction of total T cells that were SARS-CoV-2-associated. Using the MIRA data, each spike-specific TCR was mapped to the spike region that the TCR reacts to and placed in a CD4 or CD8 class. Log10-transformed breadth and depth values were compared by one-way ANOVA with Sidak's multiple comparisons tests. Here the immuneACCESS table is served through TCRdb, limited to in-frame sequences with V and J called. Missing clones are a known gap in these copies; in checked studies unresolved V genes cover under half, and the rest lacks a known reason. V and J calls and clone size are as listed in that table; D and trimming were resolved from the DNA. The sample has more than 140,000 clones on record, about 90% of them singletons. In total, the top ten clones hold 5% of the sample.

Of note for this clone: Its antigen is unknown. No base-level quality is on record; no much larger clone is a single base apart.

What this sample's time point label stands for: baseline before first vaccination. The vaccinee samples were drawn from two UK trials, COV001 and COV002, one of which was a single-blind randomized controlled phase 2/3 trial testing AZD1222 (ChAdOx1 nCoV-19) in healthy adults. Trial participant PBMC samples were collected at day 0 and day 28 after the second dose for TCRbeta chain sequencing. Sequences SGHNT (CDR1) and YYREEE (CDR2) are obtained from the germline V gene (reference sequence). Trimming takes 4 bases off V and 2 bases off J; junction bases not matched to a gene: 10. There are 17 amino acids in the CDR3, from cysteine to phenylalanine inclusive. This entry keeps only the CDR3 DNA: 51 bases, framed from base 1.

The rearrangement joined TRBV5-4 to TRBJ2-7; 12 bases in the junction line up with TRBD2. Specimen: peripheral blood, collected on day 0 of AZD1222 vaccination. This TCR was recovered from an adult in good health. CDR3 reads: CASSLRLAGERAYEQYF. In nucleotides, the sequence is TGTGCCAGCAGCCTACGACTAGCGGGAGAACGTGCCTACGAGCAGTACTTC.